This T cell receptor (beta chain) stems from a study of high-grade serous ovarian cancer treatment subgroups. Study-level findings and limits: Clonal relatedness tracked neoantigen level, and by trend copy number and mutation load. Spatial context was lost because tumors were sequenced in bulk. Tumors within one patient showed repertoire similarity of roughly 0.1 to 0.79. The analyses considered CDR3 and ignored CDR1 and CDR2.

Turning to this clone: Its cognate antigen is unknown.

The CDR3 is 18 residues long. CDR1 is SGHRS and CDR2 is YFSETQ in the germline V gene. V lost 2 bases, J lost 5 bases, and 16 bases stayed unmatched. Sequencing was performed with immunoSEQ multiplex PCR; in TCRdb, only in-frame clones are kept and a portion is missing. The table shows just over 35,000 clones, with 79% occurring only once. Tumor samples were taken before definitive surgery or chemotherapy. This TCR derives from a human donor with high-grade serous ovarian cancer. The chain carries TRBV5-1 and TRBJ2-3, with 8 bases that match TRBD2. The material sequenced was tumor tissue. The DNA of the CDR3 is TGCGCCAGCAGCTTCGGGGCTAGCGGGCCTACGAGGAGAGATACGCAGTATTTT. Its translation is CASSFGASGPTRRDTQYF.